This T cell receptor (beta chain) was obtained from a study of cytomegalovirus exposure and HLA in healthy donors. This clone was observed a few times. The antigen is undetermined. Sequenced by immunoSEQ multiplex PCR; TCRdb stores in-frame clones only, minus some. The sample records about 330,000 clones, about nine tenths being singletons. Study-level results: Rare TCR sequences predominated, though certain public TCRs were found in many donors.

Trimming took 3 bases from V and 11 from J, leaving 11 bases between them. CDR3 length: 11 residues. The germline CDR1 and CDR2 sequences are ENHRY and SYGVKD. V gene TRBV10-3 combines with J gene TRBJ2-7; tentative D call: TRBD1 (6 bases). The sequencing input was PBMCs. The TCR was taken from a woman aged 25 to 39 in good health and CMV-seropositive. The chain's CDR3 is CAISEPGVKYF. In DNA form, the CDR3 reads TGTGCCATCAGTGAACCAGGGGTGAAGTACTTC.